This section outlines one T cell receptor (beta chain) sequence together with its context. The antigen remains undetermined. This sample was taken from a study of T cells expressing NK-cell markers. Study as a whole: Among eight sequenced donors, seven carried HCMV seropositivity while one was seronegative.

Germline V CDR1 and CDR2: MNHNS, SASEGT. This CDR3 has 13 residues. Synthesis of TCR beta cDNA relied on 5'RACE template switching carrying UMIs. TCRdb re-called the 5' RACE reads and shows each CDR3 protein once, DNA omitted. The listing contains some 390,000 distinct CDR3 sequences. Findings of the study overall: It is unclear if expanded NKG2C-expressing clones target HCMV antigens.

The sequence derives from a woman in her forties or fifties in good health. This rearrangement joins TRBV6-1 to TRBJ1-1. Sequencing was carried out using blood T cells: a sorted CD56 or NKG2C T cell subset, CD4+ or CD8+ T cells, or bulk PBMC T cells (not recorded which). CDR3 residues: CASMWQENTEAFF.